The 8 T cell receptor beta chains below all came from one sample that was sequenced in a study of cytomegalovirus exposure and HLA in healthy donors. PCR involved 60 Vbeta and 13 Jbeta primers. The assay was immunoSEQ multiplex PCR, and TCRdb's table has in-frame clones only and misses some. The sample holds 100,000 to 150,000 clones, approximately 69% seen once. Sample: PBMCs. These receptors were collected from a middle-aged man in good health and CMV-seropositive.

This chain joins TRBV18 and TRBJ1-5; TRBD1 matches 12 bases. V was pared by 3 bases and J by 6 bases, with 3 bases of the junction left unmatched. The CDR3 sequence is 15 residues long. Germline V gene sequence: CDR1 KGHSH, CDR2 LQKENI. The CDR3 DNA reads as TGTGCCAGCTCACCCGGGACAGGGGGCTTTCAGCCCCAGCATTTT. This gives the protein CASSPGTGGFQPQHF.

The sample holds a few counts of this clone. This chain's CDR3 is CASTRIAGENEQYF. The DNA of the CDR3 is TGTGCCAGCACCCGTATAGCGGGAGAAAACGAGCAGTACTTC. The V call is TRBV27, the J call TRBJ2-7; 9 bases fit TRBD2. V shed 7 bases and J 5 bases; nucleotides not matched to a gene: 9. CDR1 and CDR2 from the germline V gene are MNHEY and SMNVEV (reference sequence). The CDR3 sequence is 14 residues long.

The J gene is TRBJ1-4, the V gene TRBV6-5; the match to TRBD1 covers 10 bases. CDR3 length: 14 amino acids. The ends lost 7 bases at V and 8 bases at J; junction bases unmatched: 7. CDR1 MNHEY and CDR2 SVGAGI come from the germline V gene. The CDR3, as DNA: TGTGCCAGCACCACCGGGACAGGGGTGGAAAAACTGTTTTTT. This encodes CASTTGTGVEKLFF.

This clone has only a few counts. The genes are TRBV5-8 and TRBJ1-1; 8 positions match TRBD1. After removal of 4 bases from V and 0 bases from J, the junction contained 20 bases not matched to a gene. The CDR3 consists of 20 residues. CDR1 and CDR2 (germline): SGHTS, YDEGEE. The CDR3 coding sequence is TGTGCCAGCAGCCCGACAGGGGCAGGGGCCGACATCCTCATGAACACTGAAGCTTTCTTT. Amino acid sequence: CASSPTGAGADILMNTEAFF.

The chain carries TRBV6-7 and TRBJ2-3; a possible D gene is TRBD1 (6 bases). TRBV6-7 is an ORF, and what it does is uncertain. V dropped 2 bases and J dropped 2 bases, with 20 bases sitting between them. CDR3 length: 18 amino acids. CDR3 residues: CASSYPSGTLVPTDTQYF. DNA of the CDR3: TGTGCCAGCAGTTACCCCTCCGGGACACTGGTACCCACAGATACGCAGTATTTT.

The V and J genes are TRBV5-5 and TRBJ2-7; D possibly corresponds to TRBD2 (5 bases). CDR1 is SGHKS and CDR2 is YYEKEE in the germline V gene (reference sequence). Trimming stripped 0 bases from V and 5 bases from J, with 6 bases between. The CDR3 runs 12 residues. The CDR3 is CASSLAGDEQYF. The CDR3 DNA reads as TGTGCCAGCAGCTTGGCCGGGGACGAGCAGTACTTC.

DNA for the CDR3: TGTGCCAGCAGCTTAGGATTAGCGGGGGGCCAAGAGACCCAGTACTTC. Its protein is CASSLGLAGGQETQYF. The rearrangement uses TRBV7-2 and TRBJ2-5, with 10 bases aligning to TRBD2. V lost 1 base and J lost 1; bases outside the gene matches: 3. Germline V CDR1 and CDR2: SGHTA, FQGNSA. This CDR3 region has 16 residues. Full variable domain (outside the CDR3, taken from reference TRBV7-2 and TRBJ2-5): GAGVSQSPSNKVTEKGKDVELRCDPISGHTALYWYRQSLGQGLEFLIYFQGNSAPDKSGLPSDRFSAERTGGSVSTLTIQRTQQEDSAVYLCASSLGLAGGQETQYFGPGTRLLVL.

J is TRBJ2-3 and V is TRBV10-3; 9 nucleotides align to TRBD1. The CDR3 has 13 amino acids. Trimming at V came to 3 bases and at J to 12 bases, leaving 7 bases not matched to a gene. Germline assignment: CDR1 ENHRY and CDR2 SYGVKD. CDR3 nucleotides: TGTGCCATCAGTGAAGGGGGGACAGGGAACCAGTATTTT. It is translated as CAISEGGTGNQYF.